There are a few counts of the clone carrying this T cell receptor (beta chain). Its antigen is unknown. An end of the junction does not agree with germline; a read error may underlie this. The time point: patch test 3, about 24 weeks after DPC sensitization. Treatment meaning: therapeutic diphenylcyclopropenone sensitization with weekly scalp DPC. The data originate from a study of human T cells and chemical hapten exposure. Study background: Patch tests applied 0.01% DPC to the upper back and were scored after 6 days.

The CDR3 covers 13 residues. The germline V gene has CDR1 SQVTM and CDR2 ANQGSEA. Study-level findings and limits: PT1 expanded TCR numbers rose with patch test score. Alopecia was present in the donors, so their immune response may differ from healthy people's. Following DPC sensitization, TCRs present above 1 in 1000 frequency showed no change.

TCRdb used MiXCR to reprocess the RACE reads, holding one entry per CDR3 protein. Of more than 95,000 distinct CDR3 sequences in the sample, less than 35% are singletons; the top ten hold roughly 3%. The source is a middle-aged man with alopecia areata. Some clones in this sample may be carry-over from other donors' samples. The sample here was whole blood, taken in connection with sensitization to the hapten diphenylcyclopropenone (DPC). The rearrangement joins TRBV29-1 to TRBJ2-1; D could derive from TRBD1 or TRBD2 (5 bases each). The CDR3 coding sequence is TGCAGCGTAGAAGGCAGGGAGCGAAATGAGCAGTTCTTC. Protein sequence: CSVEGRERNEQFF.